This T cell receptor (beta chain) was sequenced in a study of blood T cells in healthy people across ages. Findings of the study overall: Researchers judged that diversity estimates from one million T cells fell short of true values. Age showed a roughly linear inverse relationship with TCR beta diversity per million T cells.

The CDR3 extends over 15 amino acids. CDR1 is MDHEN, CDR2 SYDVKM, per germline. The trim removed 6 bases at V and 0 bases at J, leaving 7 bases unmatched. Isolation of PBMCs gave at least 7 million cells per sample. Total RNA, at least 5 micrograms per sample, was extracted from PBMCs. Together with a sample-barcoded 5' primer, a J-beta primer mix was included in a second PCR lasting about 6 to 11 cycles. TCRdb reprocessed the 5' RACE reads with MiXCR, giving one entry per CDR3 protein. Altogether about 1.8 million distinct CDR3 sequences are present, less than 50% being singletons, with the ten largest covering roughly 2.1%. Turning to this clonotype: The antigen is undetermined.

This sequence was found in a woman aged 40 to 50 in good health. The rearrangement links TRBV28 to TRBJ2-7, with TRBD2 matching 8 bases. Sequencing was carried out using blood. The CDR3 loop reads CASRAGGSSSYEQYF. The CDR3 DNA follows: TGTGCCAGCAGGGCGGGGGGCTCCAGCTCCTACGAGCAGTACTTC.